This T cell receptor (beta chain) comes out of a study of blood T cell repertoires in COVID-19. Measured with immunoSEQ multiplex PCR; TCRdb has only the in-frame clones, and not every one. The table lists almost 500,000 clones, about 88% of them singletons. The CDR3 spans 13 residues. Germline CDR1 reads SQVTM; CDR2 reads ANQGSEA. Trimming took 4 bases from V and 5 from J, leaving 11 bases between them. Living in 25 or so US areas, the participants were between 18 and 89 years of age. Clinical histories supplied by participants themselves formed the basis of cohort assignment. This receptor was identified in a woman in her sixties who had recovered from COVID-19. Material: PBMCs or T cells enriched from blood (not recorded which). This rearrangement joins TRBV29-1 to TRBJ2-2, with TRBD1 as a possible D gene (6 bases). DNA of the CDR3: TGCAGCGTTGTGCCAGGGGCAACCGGGGAGCTGTTTTTT. Its protein is CSVVPGATGELFF.